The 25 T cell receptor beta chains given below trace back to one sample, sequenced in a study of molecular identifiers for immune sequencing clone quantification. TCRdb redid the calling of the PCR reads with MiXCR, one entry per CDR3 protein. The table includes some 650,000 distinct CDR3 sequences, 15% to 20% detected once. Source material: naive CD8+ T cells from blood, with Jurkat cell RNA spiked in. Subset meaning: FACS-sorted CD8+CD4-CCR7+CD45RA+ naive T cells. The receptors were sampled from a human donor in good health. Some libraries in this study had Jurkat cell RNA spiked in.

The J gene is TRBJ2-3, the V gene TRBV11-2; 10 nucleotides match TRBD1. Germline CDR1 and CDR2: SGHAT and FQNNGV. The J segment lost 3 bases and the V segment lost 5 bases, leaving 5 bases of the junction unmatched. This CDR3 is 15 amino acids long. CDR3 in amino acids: CASSRRTGGTDTQYF. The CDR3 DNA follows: TGTGCCAGCAGCCGTCGGACAGGGGGTACAGATACGCAGTATTTT. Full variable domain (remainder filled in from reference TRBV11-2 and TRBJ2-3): EAGVAQSPRYKIIEKRQSVAFWCNPISGHATLYWYQQILGQGPKLLIQFQNNGVVDDSQLPKDRFSAERLKGVDSTLKIQPAKLEDSAVYLCASSRRTGGTDTQYFGPGTRLTVL.

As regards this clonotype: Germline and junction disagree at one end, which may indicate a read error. CDR3 in amino acids: CACSLVLQGYPEAFF. The CDR3 bases are TGTGCCTGCAGCTTAGTTCTCCAGGGGTATCCTGAAGCTTTCTTT. The chain combines TRBV11-2 with TRBJ1-1, with D possibly TRBD1 on 6 matching bases. The CDR3 totals 15 residues. Germline V CDR1 and CDR2: SGHAT, FQNNGV. The full variable domain, its missing parts supplied by reference TRBV11-2 and TRBJ1-1, is EAGVAQSPRYKIIEKRQSVAFWCNPISGHATLYWYQQILGQGPKLLIQFQNNGVVDDSQLPKDRFSAERLKGVDSTLKIQPAKLEDSAVYLCACSLVLQGYPEAFFGQGTRLTVV.

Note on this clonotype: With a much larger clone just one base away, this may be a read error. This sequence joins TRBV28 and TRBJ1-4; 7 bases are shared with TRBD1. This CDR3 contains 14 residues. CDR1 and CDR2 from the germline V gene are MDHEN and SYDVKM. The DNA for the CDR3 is TGTGCCGGCAGTTTAAGGGGGCCTGTTGAAAAACTGTTTTTT. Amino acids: CAGSLRGPVEKLFF.

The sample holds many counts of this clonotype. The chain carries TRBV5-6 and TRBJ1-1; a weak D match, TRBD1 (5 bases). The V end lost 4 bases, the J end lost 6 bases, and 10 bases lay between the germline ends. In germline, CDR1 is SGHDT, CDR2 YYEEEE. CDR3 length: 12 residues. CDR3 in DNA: TGTGCCAGCAGCCAGGGTATTTCTGAAGCTTTCTTT. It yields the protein CASSQGISEAFF.

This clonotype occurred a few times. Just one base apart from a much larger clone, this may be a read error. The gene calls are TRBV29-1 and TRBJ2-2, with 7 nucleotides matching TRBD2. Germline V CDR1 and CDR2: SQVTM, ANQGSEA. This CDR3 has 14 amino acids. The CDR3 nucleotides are TGCAGCGTTGACCGGGAGGAAAGGACCGGGAAGCTGTTTTTT. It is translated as CSVDREERTGKLFF.

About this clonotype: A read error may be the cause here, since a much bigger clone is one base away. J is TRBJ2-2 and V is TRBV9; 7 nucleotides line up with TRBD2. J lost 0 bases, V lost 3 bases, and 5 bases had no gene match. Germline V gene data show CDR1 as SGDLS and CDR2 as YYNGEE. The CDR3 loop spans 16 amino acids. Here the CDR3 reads CASSAGGSANTGELFF. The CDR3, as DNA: TGTGCCAGCAGCGCAGGCGGGAGCGCGAACACCGGGGAGCTGTTTTTT.

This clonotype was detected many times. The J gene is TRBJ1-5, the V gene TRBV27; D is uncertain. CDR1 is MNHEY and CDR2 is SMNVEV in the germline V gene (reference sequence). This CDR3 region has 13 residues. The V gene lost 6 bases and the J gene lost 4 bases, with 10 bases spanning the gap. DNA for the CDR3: TGTGCCAGCAGCCAGTCGGCTAATCAGCCCCAGCATTTT. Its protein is CASSQSANQPQHF.

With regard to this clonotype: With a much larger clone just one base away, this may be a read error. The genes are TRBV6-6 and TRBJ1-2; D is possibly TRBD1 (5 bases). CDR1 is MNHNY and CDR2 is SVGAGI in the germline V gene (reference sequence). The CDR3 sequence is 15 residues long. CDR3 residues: CASRTGDVDNYGYAF. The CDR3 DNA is TGTGCCAGCCGAACAGGAGACGTTGATAACTATGGCTACGCCTTC.

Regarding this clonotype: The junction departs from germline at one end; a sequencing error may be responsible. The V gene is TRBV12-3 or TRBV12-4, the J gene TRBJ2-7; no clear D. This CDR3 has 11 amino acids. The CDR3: CTSSISYEQYF. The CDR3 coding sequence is TGTACCAGCAGTATTAGCTACGAGCAGTACTTC.

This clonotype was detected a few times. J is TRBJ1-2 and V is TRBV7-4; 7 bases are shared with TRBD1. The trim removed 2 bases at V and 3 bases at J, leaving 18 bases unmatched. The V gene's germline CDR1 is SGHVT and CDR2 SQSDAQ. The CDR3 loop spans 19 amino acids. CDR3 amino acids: CASSLPRGQGLFVDYGYTF. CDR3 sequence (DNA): TGTGCCAGCAGCTTACCGAGGGGGCAGGGACTGTTCGTCGACTATGGCTACACCTTC.

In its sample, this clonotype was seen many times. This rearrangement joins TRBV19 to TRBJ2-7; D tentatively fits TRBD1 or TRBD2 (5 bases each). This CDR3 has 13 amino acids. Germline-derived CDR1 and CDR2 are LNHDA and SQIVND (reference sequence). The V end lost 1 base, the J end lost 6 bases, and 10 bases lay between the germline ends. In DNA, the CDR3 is TGTGCCAGTAGTATAGTAGCAGGGAGCGAGCAGTACTTC. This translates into CASSIVAGSEQYF.

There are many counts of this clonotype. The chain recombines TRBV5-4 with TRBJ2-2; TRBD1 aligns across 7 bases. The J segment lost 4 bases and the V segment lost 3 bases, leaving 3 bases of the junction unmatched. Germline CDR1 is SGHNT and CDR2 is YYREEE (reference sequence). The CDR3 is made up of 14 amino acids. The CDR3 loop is CASSSTGLTGELFF. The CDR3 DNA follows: TGTGCCAGCAGCTCGACAGGGCTCACCGGGGAGCTGTTTTTT.

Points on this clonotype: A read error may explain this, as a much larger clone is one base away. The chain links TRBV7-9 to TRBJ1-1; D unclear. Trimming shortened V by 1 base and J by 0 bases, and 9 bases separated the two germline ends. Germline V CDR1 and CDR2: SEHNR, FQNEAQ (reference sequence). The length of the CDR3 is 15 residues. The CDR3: CASSLERLVNTEAFF. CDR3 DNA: TGTGCCAGCAGCTTAGAGAGACTGGTGAACACTGAAGCTTTCTTT. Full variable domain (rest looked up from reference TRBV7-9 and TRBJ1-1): DTGVSQNPRHKITKRGQNVTFRCDPISEHNRLYWYRQTLGQGPEFLTYFQNEAQLEKSRLLSDRFSAERPKGSFSTLEIQRTEQGDSAMYLCASSLERLVNTEAFFGQGTRLTVV.

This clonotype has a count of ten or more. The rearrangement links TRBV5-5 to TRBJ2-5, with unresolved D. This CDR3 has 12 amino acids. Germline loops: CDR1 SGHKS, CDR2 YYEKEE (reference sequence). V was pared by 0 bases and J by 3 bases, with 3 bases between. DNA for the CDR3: TGTGCCAGCAGCTTGGAGGAAGAGACCCAGTACTTC. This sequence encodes CASSLEEETQYF.

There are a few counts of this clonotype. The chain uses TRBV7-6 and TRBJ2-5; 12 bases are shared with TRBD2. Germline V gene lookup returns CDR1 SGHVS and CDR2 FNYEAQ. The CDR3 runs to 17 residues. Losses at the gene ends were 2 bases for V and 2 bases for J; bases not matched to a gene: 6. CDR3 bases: TGTGCCAGCAGCTTAAACCTAGCGGGAGGGTATCAAGAGACCCAGTACTTC. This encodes CASSLNLAGGYQETQYF.

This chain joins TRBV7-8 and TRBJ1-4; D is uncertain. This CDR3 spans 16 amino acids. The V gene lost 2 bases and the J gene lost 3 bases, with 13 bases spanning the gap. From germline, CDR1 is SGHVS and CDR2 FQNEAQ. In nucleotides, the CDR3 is TGTGCCAGCAGCTTATTAGACCGGTCTCCTAATGAAAAACTGTTTTTT. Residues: CASSLLDRSPNEKLFF.

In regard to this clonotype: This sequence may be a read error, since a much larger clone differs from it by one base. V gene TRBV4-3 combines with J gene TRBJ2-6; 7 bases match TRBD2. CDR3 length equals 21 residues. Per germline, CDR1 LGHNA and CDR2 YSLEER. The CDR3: CASRQESGADSWASGANVLTF. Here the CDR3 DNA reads TGCGCCAGCAGACAAGAAAGCGGGGCAGACAGTTGGGCGTCTGGGGCCAACGTCCTGACTTTC.

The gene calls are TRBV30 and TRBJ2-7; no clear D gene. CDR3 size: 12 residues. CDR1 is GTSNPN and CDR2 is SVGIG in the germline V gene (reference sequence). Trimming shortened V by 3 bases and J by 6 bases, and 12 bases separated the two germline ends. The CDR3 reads CAWSPKYTEQYF. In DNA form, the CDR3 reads TGTGCCTGGAGCCCCAAGTATACCGAGCAGTACTTC.

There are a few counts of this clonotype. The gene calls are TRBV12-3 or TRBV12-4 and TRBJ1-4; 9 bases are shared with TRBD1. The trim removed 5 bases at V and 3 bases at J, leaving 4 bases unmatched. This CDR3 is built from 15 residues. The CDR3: CASSPGQGPNEKLFF. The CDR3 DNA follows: TGTGCCAGCAGTCCAGGACAGGGGCCTAATGAAAAACTGTTTTTT.

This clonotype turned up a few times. The CDR3 is CASSYVWDNNQPQHF. The CDR3 nucleotides read TGTGCCAGCAGTTACGTCTGGGACAACAATCAGCCCCAGCATTTT. V usage is TRBV6-2 or TRBV6-3 and J usage is TRBJ1-5; TRBD1 might be the D (6 bases). CDR3 length equals 15 residues. The germline CDR1 and CDR2 sequences are MNHEY and SVGEGT. The V end was cut by 2 bases, the J end by 3 bases, with 11 bases between.

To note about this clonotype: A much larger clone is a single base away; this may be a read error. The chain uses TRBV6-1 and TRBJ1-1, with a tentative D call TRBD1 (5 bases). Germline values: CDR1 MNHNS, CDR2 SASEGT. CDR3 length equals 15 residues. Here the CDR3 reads CASSVAGGMNTEVFF. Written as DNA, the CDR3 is TGTGCCAGCAGTGTGGCGGGGGGAATGAACACTGAAGTTTTCTTT.

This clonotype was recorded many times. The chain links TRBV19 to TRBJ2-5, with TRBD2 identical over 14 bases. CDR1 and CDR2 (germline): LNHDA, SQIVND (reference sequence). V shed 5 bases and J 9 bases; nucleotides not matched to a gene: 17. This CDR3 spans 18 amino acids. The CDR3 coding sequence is TGTGCCAGTAGTCTCGGACTAGCGGGGGGACCTGTCGGATCGGCCCAGTACTTC. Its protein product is CASSLGLAGGPVGSAQYF.

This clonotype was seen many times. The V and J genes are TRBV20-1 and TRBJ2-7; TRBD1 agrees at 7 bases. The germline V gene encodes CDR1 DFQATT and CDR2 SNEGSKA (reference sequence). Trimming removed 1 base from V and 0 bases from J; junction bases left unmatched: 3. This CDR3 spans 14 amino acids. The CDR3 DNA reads TGCAGTGCTAGAGCCGACAGGGTCTCCTACGAGCAGTACTTC. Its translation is CSARADRVSYEQYF.

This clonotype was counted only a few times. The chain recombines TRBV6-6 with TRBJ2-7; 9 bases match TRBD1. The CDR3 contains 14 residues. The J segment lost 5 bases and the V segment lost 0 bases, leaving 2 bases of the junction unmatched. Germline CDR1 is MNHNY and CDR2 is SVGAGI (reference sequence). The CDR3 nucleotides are TGTGCCAGCAGTTACTCGGGACAGGGAAACGAGCAGTACTTC. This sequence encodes CASSYSGQGNEQYF.

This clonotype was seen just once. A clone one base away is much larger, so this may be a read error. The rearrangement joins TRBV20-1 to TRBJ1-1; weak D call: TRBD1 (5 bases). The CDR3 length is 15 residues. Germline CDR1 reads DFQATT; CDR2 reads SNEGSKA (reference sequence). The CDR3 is CSARDGGSMNAEAFF. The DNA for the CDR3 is TGCAGTGCTAGAGATGGGGGGAGCATGAACGCTGAAGCTTTCTTT.